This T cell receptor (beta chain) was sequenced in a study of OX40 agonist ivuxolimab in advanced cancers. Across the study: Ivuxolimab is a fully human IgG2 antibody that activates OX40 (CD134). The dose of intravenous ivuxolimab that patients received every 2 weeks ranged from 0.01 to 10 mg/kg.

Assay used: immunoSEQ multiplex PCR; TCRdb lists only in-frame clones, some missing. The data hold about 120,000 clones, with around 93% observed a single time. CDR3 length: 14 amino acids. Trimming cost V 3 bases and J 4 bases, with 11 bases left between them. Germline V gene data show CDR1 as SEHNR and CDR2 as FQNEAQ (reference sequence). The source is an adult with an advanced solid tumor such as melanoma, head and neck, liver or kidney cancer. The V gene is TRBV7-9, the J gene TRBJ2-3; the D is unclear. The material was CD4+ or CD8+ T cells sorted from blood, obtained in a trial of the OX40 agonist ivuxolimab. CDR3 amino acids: CASSFPSRSDTQYF. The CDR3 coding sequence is TGTGCCAGCAGCTTCCCTTCGAGATCAGATACGCAGTATTTT.